The 5 T cell receptor beta chains presented below share a single source sample, sequenced in a study of T cells in Graves' hyperthyroidism and ophthalmopathy. RNA transcripts provided the source from which TCR beta CDR3 regions were amplified. The TCR CDR3 first-round RT-PCR relied on the HTBI primer set. TCRdb redid the calling of the multiplex PCR reads with MiXCR, one entry per CDR3 protein. The sample consists of about 59,000 distinct CDR3 sequences, 53% of them appearing once. Sequenced material: blood. These receptors came from an older woman with Graves' ophthalmopathy.

Comments on this clonotype: The CDR3 does not close with the conserved phenylalanine or tryptophan, likely indicating a read error. This sequence joins TRBV5-1 and TRBJ1-1; D might be TRBD1 (5 bases). The CDR3 is 16 residues long. In germline, CDR1 is SGHRS, CDR2 YFSETQ. The CDR3 spells CASSQPTASSNTEAFY. The CDR3 DNA is TGTGCCAGCAGCCAACCGACAGCATCCTCGAACACTGAAGCTTTCTAT.

This clonotype has a count of ten or more. The chain joins TRBV20-1 to TRBJ1-3; 9 positions match TRBD1. Per the germline V gene, CDR1 is DFQATT and CDR2 is SNEGSKA (reference sequence). V trimming: 6 bases; J trimming: 6 bases; junction bases outside the gene matches: 15. There are 16 residues in the CDR3. The CDR3 DNA reads TGCAGTGCCAAAAACCCGGACAGGGGAGGCGCAAACACCATATATTTT. Protein sequence: CSAKNPDRGGANTIYF.

The chain joins TRBV19 to TRBJ1-1; tentatively, D is TRBD1 (6 bases). Deletions cut 3 bases from V and 4 bases from J, with 18 bases between. This CDR3 is built from 16 residues. Germline lookup yields CDR1 LNHDA and CDR2 SQIVND (reference sequence). CDR3 amino acids: CASSILRGGGSTEAFF. The CDR3 DNA reads as TGTGCCAGTAGTATTCTACGTGGGGGCGGAAGCACTGAAGCTTTCTTT.

The chain combines TRBV6-6 with TRBJ1-1; 7 bases fit TRBD1. Trimming took 2 bases from V and 1 from J; bases not matched to a gene: 4. Germline-derived CDR1 and CDR2 are MNHNY and SVGAGI (reference sequence). The CDR3 has 15 amino acids. The CDR3 reads CASSYAGGPNTEAFF. The CDR3 DNA follows: TGTGCCAGCAGTTACGCAGGGGGGCCGAACACTGAAGCTTTCTTT.

The table lists this clonotype with many counts. V is TRBV7-9 and J is TRBJ2-5, with a tentative D call TRBD2 (5 bases). The CDR3 is 17 residues long. The germline CDR1 and CDR2 sequences are SEHNR and FQNEAQ (reference sequence). V gave up 1 base and J gave up 5 bases, with 20 bases separating them. The CDR3 region is CASSLDLSGSVWETQYF. DNA for the CDR3: TGTGCCAGCAGCTTAGATTTGAGTGGGAGTGTCTGGGAGACCCAGTACTTC.